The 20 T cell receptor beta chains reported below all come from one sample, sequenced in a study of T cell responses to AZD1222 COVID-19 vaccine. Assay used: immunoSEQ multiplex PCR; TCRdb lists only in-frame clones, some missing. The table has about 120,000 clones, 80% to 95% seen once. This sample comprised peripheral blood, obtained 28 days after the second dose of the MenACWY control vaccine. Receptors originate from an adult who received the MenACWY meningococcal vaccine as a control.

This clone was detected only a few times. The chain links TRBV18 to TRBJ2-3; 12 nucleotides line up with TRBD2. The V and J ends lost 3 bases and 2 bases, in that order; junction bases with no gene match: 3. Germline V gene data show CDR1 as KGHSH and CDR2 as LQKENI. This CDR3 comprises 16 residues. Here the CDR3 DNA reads TGTGCCAGCTCACCCCGGACTAGCGGGAACACAGATACGCAGTATTTT. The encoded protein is CASSPRTSGNTDTQYF. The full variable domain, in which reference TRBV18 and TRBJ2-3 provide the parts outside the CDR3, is NAGVMQNPRHLVRRRGQEARLRCSPMKGHSHVYWYRQLPEEGLKFMVYLQKENIIDESGMPKERFSAEFPKEGPSILRIQQVVRGDSAAYFCASSPRTSGNTDTQYFGPGTRLTVL.

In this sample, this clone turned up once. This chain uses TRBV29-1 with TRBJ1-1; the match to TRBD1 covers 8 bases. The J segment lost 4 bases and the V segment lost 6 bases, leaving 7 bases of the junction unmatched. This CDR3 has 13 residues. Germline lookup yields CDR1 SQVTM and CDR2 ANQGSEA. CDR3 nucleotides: TGCAGCGTAGTACAGGGGGGGGGCACTGAAGCTTTCTTT. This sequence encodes CSVVQGGGTEAFF.

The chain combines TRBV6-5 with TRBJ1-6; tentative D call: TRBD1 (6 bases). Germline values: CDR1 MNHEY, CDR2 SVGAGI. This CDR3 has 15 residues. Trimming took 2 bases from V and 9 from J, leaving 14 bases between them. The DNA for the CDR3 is TGTGCCAGCAGTTACACTCTCGAGGGGGGTTCACCCCTCCACTTT. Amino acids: CASSYTLEGGSPLHF.

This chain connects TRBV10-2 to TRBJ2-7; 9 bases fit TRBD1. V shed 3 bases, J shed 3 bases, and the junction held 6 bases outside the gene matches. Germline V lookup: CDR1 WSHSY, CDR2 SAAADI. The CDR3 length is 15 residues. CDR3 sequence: CASSDLDRGYYEQYF. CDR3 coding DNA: TGCGCCAGCAGTGATTTGGACAGGGGCTACTACGAGCAGTACTTC.

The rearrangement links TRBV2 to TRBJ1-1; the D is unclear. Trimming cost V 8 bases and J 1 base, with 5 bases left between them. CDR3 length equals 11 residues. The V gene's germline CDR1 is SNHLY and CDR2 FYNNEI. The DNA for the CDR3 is TGTGCCAGCGCCCAGAACACTGAAGCTTTCTTT. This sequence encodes CASAQNTEAFF.

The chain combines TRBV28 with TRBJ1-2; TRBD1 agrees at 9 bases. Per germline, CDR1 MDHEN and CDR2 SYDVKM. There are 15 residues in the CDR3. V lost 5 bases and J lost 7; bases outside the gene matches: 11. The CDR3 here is CASSPRDRVRSGYTF. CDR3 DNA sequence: TGTGCCAGCAGTCCCCGGGACAGGGTCCGGTCTGGCTACACCTTC.

The chain's CDR3 is CASSSAVSGMGTEAFF. The CDR3 DNA reads as TGTGCCAGCAGCTCCGCGGTTTCAGGGATGGGTACTGAAGCTTTCTTT. The J gene is TRBJ1-1, the V gene TRBV7-6, with a possible D match to TRBD1 (5 bases). This CDR3 spans 16 amino acids. V lost 4 bases, J lost 5 bases, and 20 bases lay in between. CDR1 is SGHVS and CDR2 is FNYEAQ in the germline V gene.

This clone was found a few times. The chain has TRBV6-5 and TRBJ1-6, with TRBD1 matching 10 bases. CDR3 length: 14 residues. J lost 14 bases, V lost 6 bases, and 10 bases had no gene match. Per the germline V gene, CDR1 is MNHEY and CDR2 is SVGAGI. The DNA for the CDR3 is TGTGCCAGCAGGTCCACCGGGACAGGGGAAACCCTCCACTTT. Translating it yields CASRSTGTGETLHF.

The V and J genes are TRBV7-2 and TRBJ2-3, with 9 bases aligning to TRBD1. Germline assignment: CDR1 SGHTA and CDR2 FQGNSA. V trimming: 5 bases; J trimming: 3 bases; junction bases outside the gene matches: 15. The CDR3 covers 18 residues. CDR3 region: CASSPFPRGQGETDTQYF. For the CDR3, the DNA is TGTGCCAGCAGCCCCTTCCCGAGGGGACAGGGAGAGACAGATACGCAGTATTTT.

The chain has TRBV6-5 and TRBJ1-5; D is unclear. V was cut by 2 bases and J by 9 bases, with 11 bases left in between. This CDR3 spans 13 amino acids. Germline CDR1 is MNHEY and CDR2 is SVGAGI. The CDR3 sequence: CASSYTWEGPQHF. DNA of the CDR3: TGTGCCAGCAGTTACACTTGGGAGGGGCCCCAGCATTTT.

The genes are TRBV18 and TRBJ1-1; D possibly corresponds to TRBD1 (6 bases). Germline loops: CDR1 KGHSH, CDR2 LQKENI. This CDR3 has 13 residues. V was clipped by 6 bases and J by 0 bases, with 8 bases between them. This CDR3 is CASSRQVNTEAFF. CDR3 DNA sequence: TGTGCCAGCTCGCGACAGGTGAACACTGAAGCTTTCTTT. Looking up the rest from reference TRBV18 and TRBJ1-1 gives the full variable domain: NAGVMQNPRHLVRRRGQEARLRCSPMKGHSHVYWYRQLPEEGLKFMVYLQKENIIDESGMPKERFSAEFPKEGPSILRIQQVVRGDSAAYFCASSRQVNTEAFFGQGTRLTVV.

CDR3 protein: CAISVWTEDTQYF. CDR3 coding DNA: TGTGCCATCAGTGTGTGGACGGAGGATACGCAGTATTTT. The V and J genes are TRBV10-3 and TRBJ2-3; D gene unclear. CDR3 size: 13 residues. CDR1 ENHRY and CDR2 SYGVKD come from the germline V gene. V dropped 4 bases and J dropped 6 bases, with 11 bases sitting between them.

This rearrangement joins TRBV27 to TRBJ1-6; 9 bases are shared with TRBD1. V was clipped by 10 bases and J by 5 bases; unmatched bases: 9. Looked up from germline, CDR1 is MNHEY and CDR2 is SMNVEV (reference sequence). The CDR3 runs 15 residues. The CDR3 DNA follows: TGTGCCACCGCCGTACAGGGGGCGGATAATTCACCCCTCCACTTT. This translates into CATAVQGADNSPLHF.

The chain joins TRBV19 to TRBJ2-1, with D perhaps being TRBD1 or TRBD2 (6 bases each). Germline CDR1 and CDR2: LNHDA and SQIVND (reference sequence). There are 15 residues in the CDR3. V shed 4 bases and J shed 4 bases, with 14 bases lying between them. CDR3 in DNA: TGTGCCAGTAGTAGGACACAAGGGGGGTACAATGAGCAGTTCTTC. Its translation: CASSRTQGGYNEQFF.

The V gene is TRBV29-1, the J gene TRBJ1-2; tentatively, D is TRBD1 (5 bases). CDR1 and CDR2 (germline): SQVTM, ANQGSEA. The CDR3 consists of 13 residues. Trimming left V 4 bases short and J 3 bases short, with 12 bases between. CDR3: CSVGQGWDYGYTF. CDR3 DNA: TGCAGCGTTGGCCAGGGTTGGGACTATGGCTACACCTTC.

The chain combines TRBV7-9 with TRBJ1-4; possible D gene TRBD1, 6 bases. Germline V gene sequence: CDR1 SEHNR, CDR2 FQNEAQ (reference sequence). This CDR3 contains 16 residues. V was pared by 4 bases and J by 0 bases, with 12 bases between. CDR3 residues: CASSYGQSTTNEKLFF. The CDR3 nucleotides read TGTGCCAGCAGCTATGGACAGAGTACAACTAATGAAAAACTGTTTTTT.

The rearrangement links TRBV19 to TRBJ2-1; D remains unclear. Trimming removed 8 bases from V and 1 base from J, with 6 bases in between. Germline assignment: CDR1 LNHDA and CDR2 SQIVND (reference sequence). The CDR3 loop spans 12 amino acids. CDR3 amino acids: CASAESYNEQFF. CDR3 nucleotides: TGTGCCAGTGCCGAATCCTACAATGAGCAGTTCTTC.

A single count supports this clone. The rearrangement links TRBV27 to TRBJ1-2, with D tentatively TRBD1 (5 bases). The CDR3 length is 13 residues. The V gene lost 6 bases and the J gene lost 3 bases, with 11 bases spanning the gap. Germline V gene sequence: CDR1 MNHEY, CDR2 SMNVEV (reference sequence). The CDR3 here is CASSRGQDYGYTF. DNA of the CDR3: TGTGCCAGCAGCCGTGGACAAGACTATGGCTACACCTTC.

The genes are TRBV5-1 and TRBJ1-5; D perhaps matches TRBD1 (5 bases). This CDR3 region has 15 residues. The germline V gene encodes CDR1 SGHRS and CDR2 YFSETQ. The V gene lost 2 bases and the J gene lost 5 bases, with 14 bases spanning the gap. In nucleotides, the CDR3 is TGCGCCAGCAGCTTAGGTGGCAGGGACGATCAGCCCCAGCATTTT. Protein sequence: CASSLGGRDDQPQHF. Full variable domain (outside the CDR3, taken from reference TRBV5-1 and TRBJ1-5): KAGVTQTPRYLIKTRGQQVTLSCSPISGHRSVSWYQQTPGQGLQFLFEYFSETQRNKGNFPGRFSGRQFSNSRSEMNVSTLELGDSALYLCASSLGGRDDQPQHFGDGTRLSIL.

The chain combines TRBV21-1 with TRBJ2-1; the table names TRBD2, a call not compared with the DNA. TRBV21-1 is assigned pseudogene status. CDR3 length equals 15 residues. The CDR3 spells CASSNPGRGDNEQFF. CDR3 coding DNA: TGTGCCAGCAGCAATCCGGGACGGGGGGACAATGAGCAGTTCTTC.